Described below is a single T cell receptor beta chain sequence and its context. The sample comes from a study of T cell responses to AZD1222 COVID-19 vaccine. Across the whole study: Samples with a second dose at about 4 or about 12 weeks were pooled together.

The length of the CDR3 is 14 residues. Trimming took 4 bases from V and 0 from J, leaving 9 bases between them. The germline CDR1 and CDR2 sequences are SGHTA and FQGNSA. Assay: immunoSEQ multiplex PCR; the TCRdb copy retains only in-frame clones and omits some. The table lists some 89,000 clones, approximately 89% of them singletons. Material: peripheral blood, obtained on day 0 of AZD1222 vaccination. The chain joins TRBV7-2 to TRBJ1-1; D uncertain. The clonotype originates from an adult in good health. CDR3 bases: TGTGCCAGCAGCTCCCACAGCTTGAACACTGAAGCTTTCTTT. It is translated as CASSSHSLNTEAFF.